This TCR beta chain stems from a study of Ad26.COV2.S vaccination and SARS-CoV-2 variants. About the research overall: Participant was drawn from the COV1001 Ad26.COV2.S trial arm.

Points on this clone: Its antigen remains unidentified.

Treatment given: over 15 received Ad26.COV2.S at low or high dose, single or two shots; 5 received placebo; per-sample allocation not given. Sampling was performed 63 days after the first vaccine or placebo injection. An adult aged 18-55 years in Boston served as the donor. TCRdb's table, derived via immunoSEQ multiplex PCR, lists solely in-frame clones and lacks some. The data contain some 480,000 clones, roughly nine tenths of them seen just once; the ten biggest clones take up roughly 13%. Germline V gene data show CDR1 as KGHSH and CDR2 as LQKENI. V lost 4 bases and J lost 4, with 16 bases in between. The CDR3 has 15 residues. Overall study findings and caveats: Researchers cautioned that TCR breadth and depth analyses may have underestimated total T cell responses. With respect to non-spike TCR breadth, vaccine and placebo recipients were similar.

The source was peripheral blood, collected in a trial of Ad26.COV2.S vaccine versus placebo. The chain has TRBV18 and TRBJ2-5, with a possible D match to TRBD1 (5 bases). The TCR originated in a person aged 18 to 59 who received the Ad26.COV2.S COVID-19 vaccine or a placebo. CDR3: CASSQDQGTGETQYF. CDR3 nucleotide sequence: TGTGCCAGCTCACAGGATCAGGGTACGGGAGAGACCCAGTACTTC.